This TCR beta chain was found in a study of type 1 and type 2 diabetes patients. Amplification started from genomic DNA. The TCR beta CDR3 region was amplified using 30 forward and 13 reverse primers. One entry per CDR3 protein, called by TCRdb with MiXCR from the multiplex PCR reads. The data contain under 300,000 distinct CDR3 sequences, 47% of them singletons. Germline V CDR1 and CDR2: SGHTA, FQGTGA. J was trimmed by 5 bases and V by 5 bases; bases with no gene match: 7. The CDR3 is 14 residues long. The sequencing input was peripheral blood mononuclear cells (PBMCs). The source is a man aged 18 to 30 with type 2 diabetes. This chain connects TRBV7-3 to TRBJ1-1, with 8 nucleotides matching TRBD1. The CDR3: CASSVQGGGTEAFF. The CDR3 DNA sequence: TGTGCCAGCAGCGTACAGGGGGGTGGTACTGAAGCTTTCTTT.